The 27 T cell receptor beta chains reported below all come from one sample, sequenced in a study of cytomegalovirus exposure and HLA in healthy donors. The primer mix had 60 Vbeta and 13 Jbeta primers. Generated by immunoSEQ multiplex PCR, the TCRdb table keeps only in-frame clones and is missing some. The sample includes 95,000 to 110,000 clones, around 79% of them seen just once. Sample: PBMCs. These receptors came from a man aged 45-65 years in good health and CMV-seropositive.

The CDR3 loop is CASSPRQVETEAFF. CDR3 nucleotides: TGCGCCAGCAGCCCTAGACAGGTCGAGACTGAAGCTTTCTTT. The chain combines TRBV5-1 with TRBJ1-1; weak D call: TRBD1 (6 bases). The germline gives CDR1 SGHRS, CDR2 YFSETQ. The CDR3 sequence is 14 residues long. V was clipped by 4 bases and J by 5 bases, with 15 bases between them.

CDR3 sequence reads: CASSSSDFYNEQFF. The DNA of the CDR3 is TGCGCCAGCAGTAGCTCGGACTTCTACAATGAGCAGTTCTTC. J is TRBJ2-1 and V is TRBV10-1; tentative D call: TRBD2 (5 bases). Germline loops: CDR1 WNHNN, CDR2 SYGVQD (reference sequence). This CDR3 spans 14 amino acids. V was cut by 5 bases and J by 3 bases, with 11 bases left in between.

The chain links TRBV28 to TRBJ2-1; TRBD2 matches 9 bases. Germline-derived CDR1 and CDR2 are MDHEN and SYDVKM. After removal of 4 bases from V and 2 bases from J, the junction contained 0 bases not matched to a gene. CDR3 length: 14 amino acids. CDR3 in DNA: TGTGCCAGCAGTTCTAGCGGGACCTACAATGAGCAGTTCTTC. This translates into CASSSSGTYNEQFF.

This chain connects TRBV28 to TRBJ1-1; D may be TRBD1 (5 bases). The V gene lost 5 bases and the J gene lost 5 bases, with 12 bases spanning the gap. CDR1 is MDHEN and CDR2 is SYDVKM in the germline V gene. This CDR3 contains 13 residues. The CDR3 DNA follows: TGTGCCAGCAGTCAGGGAAGAAGAACTGAAGCTTTCTTT. It codes for CASSQGRRTEAFF.

The rearrangement links TRBV28 to TRBJ2-5; weak D call: TRBD2 (7 bases). From germline, CDR1 is MDHEN and CDR2 SYDVKM. The CDR3 consists of 13 residues. Trimming removed 8 bases at V and 3 bases at J, with 13 bases between. The CDR3 protein is CASSPGGEETQYF. In DNA, the CDR3 is TGTGCCAGCTCCCCGGGGGGCGAAGAGACCCAGTACTTC.

The CDR3 coding sequence is TGTGCCAGTAGTATTATTGGGACAAAGTACAATGAGCAGTTCTTC. Translation: CASSIIGTKYNEQFF. The chain joins TRBV19 to TRBJ2-1; D perhaps matches TRBD1 (6 bases). CDR1 and CDR2 (germline): LNHDA, SQIVND (reference sequence). The CDR3 has 15 amino acids. V dropped 3 bases and J dropped 4 bases, with 13 bases sitting between them.

This clone was counted between two and nine times. The CDR3 DNA sequence: TGTGCCAGCAGTTCTAGCTCTGGGGCCAACGTCCTGACTTTC. This codes for CASSSSSGANVLTF. The genes are TRBV27 and TRBJ2-6; no firm D call. The CDR3 extends over 14 amino acids. With 4 bases removed from V and 0 bases from J, the gap between germline ends came to 4 bases. CDR1 and CDR2 from the germline V gene are MNHEY and SMNVEV (reference sequence).

V and J are TRBV5-1 and TRBJ2-7, with D tentatively TRBD1 (7 bases). Germline CDR1 and CDR2: SGHRS and YFSETQ. V was clipped by 0 bases and J by 5 bases, with 21 bases between them. The CDR3 is 17 amino acids. CDR3 bases: TGCGCCAGCAGCTTGGCCTTTGGAGGGGGCGTCAGCAACGAGCAGTACTTC. Protein sequence: CASSLAFGGGVSNEQYF.

This chain links TRBV14 with TRBJ1-2; no definite D call. Germline loops: CDR1 SGHDN, CDR2 FVKESK. Trimming shortened V by 1 base and J by 8 bases, and 14 bases separated the two germline ends. There are 14 residues in the CDR3. The CDR3 DNA follows: TGTGCCAGCAGCCAAGCACTCCTCCCGGGAGGCTACACCTTC. It yields the protein CASSQALLPGGYTF.

This chain uses TRBV6-5 with TRBJ2-1, with 12 bases that match TRBD2. Trimming at V came to 4 bases and at J to 5 bases, leaving 6 bases not matched to a gene. Per the germline V gene, CDR1 is MNHEY and CDR2 is SVGAGI. The CDR3 extends over 16 amino acids. CDR3 nucleotides: TGTGCCAGCAGTTCCCTAGCGGGAGGGAGGAACAATGAGCAGTTCTTC. Translating it yields CASSSLAGGRNNEQFF.

The chain combines TRBV18 with TRBJ2-7; TRBD2 agrees at 7 bases. V lost 3 bases, J lost 5 bases, and 10 bases stayed unmatched. Germline values: CDR1 KGHSH, CDR2 LQKENI. This CDR3 spans 15 amino acids. The CDR3 spells CASSPRSAGEDEQYF. The CDR3 bases are TGTGCCAGCTCACCCCGCTCGGCGGGAGAGGACGAGCAGTACTTC.

The V gene is TRBV9, the J gene TRBJ2-2; weak D call: TRBD1 (6 bases). V shed 4 bases and J shed 6 bases, with 16 bases lying between them. The CDR3 extends over 15 amino acids. CDR1 and CDR2 from the germline V gene are SGDLS and YYNGEE. The CDR3 DNA reads TGTGCCAGCAGCTCTTCCGGGACACTGCCCGGGGAGCTGTTTTTT. Protein: CASSSSGTLPGELFF.

The rearrangement uses TRBV25-1 and TRBJ2-7; D unclear. The CDR3 has 13 residues. Germline CDR1 is MGHDK and CDR2 is SYGVNS. Trimming removed 3 bases from V and 6 bases from J, with 12 bases in between. The CDR3 reads CASSDRSKSEQYF. DNA for the CDR3: TGTGCCAGCAGTGATCGGTCCAAATCCGAGCAGTACTTC.

The rearrangement links TRBV11-1 to TRBJ2-7, with 10 bases aligning to TRBD1. The germline gives CDR1 SGHAT, CDR2 FQDESV (reference sequence). This CDR3 contains 15 residues. Germline trimming cut 5 bases from V and 3 bases from J; bases unmatched to any gene: 7. CDR3 bases: TGTGCCAGCAGCCCCGACAGGGGGCGCGACTACGAGCAGTACTTC. Protein: CASSPDRGRDYEQYF.

The chain couples TRBV10-3 to TRBJ2-1; the match to TRBD2 covers 7 bases. The trim removed 7 bases at V and 0 bases at J, leaving 6 bases unmatched. Germline V gene sequence: CDR1 ENHRY, CDR2 SYGVKD. The CDR3 has 15 residues. The CDR3 bases are TGTGCCATCACGGGAGGCGGGGGCTCCTACAATGAGCAGTTCTTC. Translating gives CAITGGGGSYNEQFF.

The CDR3 sequence is CASSIESGVGQYF. CDR3 nucleotides: TGTGCCAGTAGTATAGAATCGGGAGTCGGGCAGTACTTC. The gene calls are TRBV19 and TRBJ2-7; D perhaps matches TRBD2 (6 bases). Per the germline V gene, CDR1 is LNHDA and CDR2 is SQIVND (reference sequence). V dropped 0 bases and J dropped 9 bases, with 12 bases sitting between them. The CDR3 is 13 residues long.

The chain links TRBV11-2 to TRBJ2-7, with 7 bases aligning to TRBD1. The germline V gene has CDR1 SGHAT and CDR2 FQNNGV. The CDR3 is made up of 14 amino acids. V lost 5 bases to trimming and J lost 3 bases; unmatched junction nucleotides: 7. For the CDR3, the DNA is TGTGCCAGCAGCCCCCGACAGGGAAGCTACGAGCAGTACTTC. Protein product: CASSPRQGSYEQYF.

The gene calls are TRBV27 and TRBJ2-7; TRBD2 is a possible D gene (7 bases). Trimming cost V 5 bases and J 5 bases, with 19 bases left between them. The CDR3 runs to 15 residues. CDR1 is MNHEY, CDR2 SMNVEV, per germline (reference sequence). As DNA, the CDR3 is TGTGCCAGCAGTCTCCTCGGGGGGCGCCGACACGAGCAGTACTTC. Protein: CASSLLGGRRHEQYF.

This chain joins TRBV29-1 and TRBJ2-5; D unresolved. This CDR3 spans 14 amino acids. CDR1 is SQVTM and CDR2 is ANQGSEA in the germline V gene. Trimming removed 7 bases from V and 4 bases from J, with 19 bases in between. CDR3 sequence (DNA): TGCAGCGCCCCCTTAGGCCAACCAGGAGAGACCCAGTACTTC. Protein: CSAPLGQPGETQYF. The full variable domain, with the rest looked up from reference TRBV29-1 and TRBJ2-5, is SAVISQKPSRDICQRGTSLTIQCQVDSQVTMMFWYRQQPGQSLTLIATANQGSEATYESGFVIDKFPISRPNLTFSTLTVSNMSPEDSSIYLCSAPLGQPGETQYFGPGTRLLVL.

CDR3 sequence: CASSVGGQGGAEAFF. CDR3 coding DNA: TGTGCCAGCAGCGTTGGGGGACAGGGAGGTGCTGAAGCTTTCTTT. The V and J genes are TRBV9 and TRBJ1-1; 9 bases agree with TRBD1. Germline V gives CDR1 SGDLS, CDR2 YYNGEE. This CDR3 contains 15 residues. The trim removed 2 bases at V and 6 bases at J, leaving 8 bases unmatched.

This clone was observed a handful of times. This chain links TRBV6-5 with TRBJ2-7; TRBD1 is a possible D gene (6 bases). This CDR3 is 13 amino acids long. Between the trimmed V and J ends, which lost 7 bases and 2 bases, there was a span of 12 bases. Germline V gene sequence: CDR1 MNHEY, CDR2 SVGAGI. The CDR3, as DNA: TGTGCCAGCACCTCCGGACAGACCTACGAGCAGTACTTC. It translates to CASTSGQTYEQYF.

The genes are TRBV15 and TRBJ2-1, with 9 bases matching TRBD1. Germline loops: CDR1 LNHNV, CDR2 YYDKDF (reference sequence). The CDR3 consists of 15 residues. V shed 5 bases, J shed 2 bases, and the junction held 4 bases outside the gene matches. CDR3 residues: CATSEDRGPYNEQFF. The CDR3, as DNA: TGTGCCACCAGCGAGGACAGGGGACCCTACAATGAGCAGTTCTTC. The whole variable domain, filled in from reference TRBV15 and TRBJ2-1, reads DAMVIQNPRYQVTQFGKPVTLSCSQTLNHNVMYWYQQKSSQAPKLLFHYYDKDFNNEADTPDNFQSRRPNTSFCFLDIRSPGLGDTAMYLCATSEDRGPYNEQFFGPGTRLTVL.

The V call is TRBV11-2, the J call TRBJ1-2, with D perhaps matching TRBD1 (5 bases). The ends were cut back, 1 base at V and 7 bases at J, with 16 bases in the middle. Germline CDR1 SGHAT, CDR2 FQNNGV. This CDR3 is 15 amino acids long. In DNA form, the CDR3 reads TGTGCCAGCAGCTTAGCGGGGGGTAGCCTCGGTGGCTACACCTTC. It specifies CASSLAGGSLGGYTF.

The chain joins TRBV6-1 to TRBJ1-5; D perhaps matches TRBD1 (6 bases). Germline CDR1 reads MNHNS; CDR2 reads SASEGT. Trimming pared 4 bases from V and 0 bases from J, leaving 25 bases between. CDR3 length: 20 residues. The CDR3 nucleotides read TGTGCCAGCAGTGTCTCCTCATCTCAGACAGGTGGTTATAGCAATCAGCCCCAGCATTTT. This translates into CASSVSSSQTGGYSNQPQHF.

The V and J genes are TRBV10-1 and TRBJ2-1; 16 nucleotides agree with TRBD2. Germline trimming cut 5 bases from V and 4 bases from J; bases unmatched to any gene: 11. Germline CDR1 and CDR2: WNHNN and SYGVQD (reference sequence). This CDR3 spans 19 amino acids. The CDR3 DNA reads TGCGCCAGCAGTCCTCGGCCGGGACTAGCGGGAGGGCGGTACAATGAGCAGTTCTTC. Residues: CASSPRPGLAGGRYNEQFF.

The rearrangement links TRBV18 to TRBJ1-4, with 9 bases that match TRBD1. V shed 3 bases and J 2 bases; nucleotides not matched to a gene: 1. The CDR3 spans 15 residues. The germline V gene has CDR1 KGHSH and CDR2 LQKENI. The CDR3 sequence is CASSPTGGTNEKLFF. The CDR3 DNA is TGTGCCAGCTCACCTACAGGGGGCACTAATGAAAAACTGTTTTTT.

The V gene is TRBV6-6, the J gene TRBJ1-2; tentatively, D is TRBD1 (6 bases). The CDR3 has 13 residues. Trimming removed 2 bases from V and 6 bases from J, with 10 bases in between. Germline CDR1 is MNHNY and CDR2 is SVGAGI (reference sequence). The chain's CDR3 is CASSYGGADGYTF. CDR3 sequence (DNA): TGTGCCAGCAGTTACGGGGGGGCGGATGGCTACACCTTC.